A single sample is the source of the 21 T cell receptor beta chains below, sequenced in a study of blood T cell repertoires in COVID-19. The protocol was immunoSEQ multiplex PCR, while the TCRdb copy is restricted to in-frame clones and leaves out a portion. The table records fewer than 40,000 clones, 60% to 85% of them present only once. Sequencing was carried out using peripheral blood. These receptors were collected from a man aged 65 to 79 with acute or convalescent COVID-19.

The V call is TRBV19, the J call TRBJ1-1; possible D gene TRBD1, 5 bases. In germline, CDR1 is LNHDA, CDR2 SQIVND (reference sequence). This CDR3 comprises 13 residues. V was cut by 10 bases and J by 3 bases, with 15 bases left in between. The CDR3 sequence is CAIDPGLHTEAFF. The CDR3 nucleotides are TGTGCCATCGACCCGGGACTTCACACTGAAGCTTTCTTT. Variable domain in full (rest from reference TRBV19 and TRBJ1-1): DGGITQSPKYLFRKEGQNVTLSCEQNLNHDAMYWYRQDPGQGLRLIYYSQIVNDFQKGDIAEGYSVSREKKESFPLTVTSAQKNPTAFYLCAIDPGLHTEAFFGQGTRLTVV.

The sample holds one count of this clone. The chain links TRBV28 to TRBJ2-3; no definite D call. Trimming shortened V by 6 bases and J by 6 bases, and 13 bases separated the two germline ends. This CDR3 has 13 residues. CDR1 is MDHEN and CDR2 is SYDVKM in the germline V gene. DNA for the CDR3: TGTGCCAGCAGACGCACAGTTGTCGATACGCAGTATTTT. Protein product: CASRRTVVDTQYF.

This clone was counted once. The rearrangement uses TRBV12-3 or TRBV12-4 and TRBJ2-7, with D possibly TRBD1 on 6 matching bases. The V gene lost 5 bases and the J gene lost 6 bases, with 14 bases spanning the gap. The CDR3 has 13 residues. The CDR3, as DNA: TGTGCCAGCAGTCCCCTGGGCAGGGGCGAGCAGTACTTC. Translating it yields CASSPLGRGEQYF.

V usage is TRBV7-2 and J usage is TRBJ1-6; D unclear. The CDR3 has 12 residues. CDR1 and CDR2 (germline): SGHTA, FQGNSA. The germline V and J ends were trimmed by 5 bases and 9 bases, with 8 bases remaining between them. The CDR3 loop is CASSRQASPLHF. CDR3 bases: TGTGCCAGCAGCAGACAAGCTTCACCCCTCCACTTT.

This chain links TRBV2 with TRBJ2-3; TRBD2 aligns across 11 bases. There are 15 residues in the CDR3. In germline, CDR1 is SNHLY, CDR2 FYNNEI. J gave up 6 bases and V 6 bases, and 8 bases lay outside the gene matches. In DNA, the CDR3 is TGTGCCAGCAGGGTTGGACTAGCGGGTGCGGATACGCAGTATTTT. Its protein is CASRVGLAGADTQYF. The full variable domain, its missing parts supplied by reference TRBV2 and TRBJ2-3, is EPEVTQTPSHQVTQMGQEVILRCVPISNHLYFYWYRQILGQKVEFLVSFYNNEISEKSEIFDDQFSVERPDGSNFTLKIRSTKLEDSAMYFCASRVGLAGADTQYFGPGTRLTVL.

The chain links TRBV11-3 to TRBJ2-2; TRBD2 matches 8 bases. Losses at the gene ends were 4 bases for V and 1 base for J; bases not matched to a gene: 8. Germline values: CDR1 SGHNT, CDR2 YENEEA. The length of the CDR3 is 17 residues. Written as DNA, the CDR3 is TGTGCCAGCAGCTCGACGATCCTAGCGGGGAACACCGGGGAGCTGTTTTTT. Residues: CASSSTILAGNTGELFF.

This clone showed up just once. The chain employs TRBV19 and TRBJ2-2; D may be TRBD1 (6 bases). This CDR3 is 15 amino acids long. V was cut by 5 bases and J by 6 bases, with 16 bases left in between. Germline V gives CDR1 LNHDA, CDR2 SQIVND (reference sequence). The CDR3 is CASSLGHLMSGELFF. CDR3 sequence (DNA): TGTGCCAGTAGTTTGGGACACCTCATGTCCGGGGAGCTGTTTTTT.

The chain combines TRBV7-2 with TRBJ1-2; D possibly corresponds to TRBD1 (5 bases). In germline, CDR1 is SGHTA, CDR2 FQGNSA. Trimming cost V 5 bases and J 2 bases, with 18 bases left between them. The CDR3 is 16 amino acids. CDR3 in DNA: TGTGCCAGCAGCGAGTATTCCAAGACAGAGAACTATGGCTACACCTTC. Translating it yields CASSEYSKTENYGYTF.

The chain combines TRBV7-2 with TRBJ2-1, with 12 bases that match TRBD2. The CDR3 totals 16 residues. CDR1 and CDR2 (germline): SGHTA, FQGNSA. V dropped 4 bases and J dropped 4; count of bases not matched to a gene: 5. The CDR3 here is CASSSSGRGGYNEQFF. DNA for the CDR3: TGTGCCAGCAGCTCTAGCGGGAGGGGCGGATACAATGAGCAGTTCTTC.

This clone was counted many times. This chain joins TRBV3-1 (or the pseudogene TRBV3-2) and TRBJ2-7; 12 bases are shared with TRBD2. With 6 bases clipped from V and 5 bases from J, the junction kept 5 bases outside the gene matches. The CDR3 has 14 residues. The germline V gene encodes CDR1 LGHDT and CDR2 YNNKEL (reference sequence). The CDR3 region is CASSPGLAGHEQYF. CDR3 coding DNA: TGTGCCAGCAGTCCTGGACTAGCGGGACACGAGCAGTACTTC.

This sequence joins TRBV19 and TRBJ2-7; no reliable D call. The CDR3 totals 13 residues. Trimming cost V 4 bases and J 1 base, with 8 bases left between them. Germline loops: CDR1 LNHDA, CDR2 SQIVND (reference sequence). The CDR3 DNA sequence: TGTGCCAGTAGTAAGACTGCATCCTACGAGCAGTACTTC. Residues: CASSKTASYEQYF.

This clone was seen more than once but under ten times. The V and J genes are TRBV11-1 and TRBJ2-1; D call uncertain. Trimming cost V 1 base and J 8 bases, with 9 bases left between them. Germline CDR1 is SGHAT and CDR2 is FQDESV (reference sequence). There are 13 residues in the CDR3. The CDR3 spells CASSLVTSDEQFF. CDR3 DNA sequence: TGTGCCAGCAGCTTAGTCACCAGCGATGAGCAGTTCTTC.

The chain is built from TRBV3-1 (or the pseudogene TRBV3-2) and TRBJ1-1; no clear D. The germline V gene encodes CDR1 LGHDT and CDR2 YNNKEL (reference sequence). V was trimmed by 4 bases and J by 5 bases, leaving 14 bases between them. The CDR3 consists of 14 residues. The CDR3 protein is CASSLRVSSTEAFF. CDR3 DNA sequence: TGTGCCAGCAGCCTCCGGGTCTCCTCAACTGAAGCTTTCTTT.

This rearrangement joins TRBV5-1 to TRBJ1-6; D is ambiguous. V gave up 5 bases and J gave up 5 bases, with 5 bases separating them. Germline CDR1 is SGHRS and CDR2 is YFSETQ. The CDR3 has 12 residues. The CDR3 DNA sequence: TGCGCCAGCAGGGGAGATAATTCACCCCTCCACTTT. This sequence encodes CASRGDNSPLHF.

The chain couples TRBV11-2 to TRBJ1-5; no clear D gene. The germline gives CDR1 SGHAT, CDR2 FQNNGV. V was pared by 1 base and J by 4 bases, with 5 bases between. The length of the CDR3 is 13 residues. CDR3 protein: CASSLVVNQPQHF. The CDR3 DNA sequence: TGTGCCAGCAGCTTAGTCGTGAATCAGCCCCAGCATTTT.

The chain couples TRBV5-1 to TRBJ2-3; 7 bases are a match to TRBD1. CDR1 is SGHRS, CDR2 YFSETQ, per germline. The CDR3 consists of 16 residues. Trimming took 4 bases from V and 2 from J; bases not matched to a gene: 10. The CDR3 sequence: CASSLTGRRPTDTQYF. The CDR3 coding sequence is TGCGCCAGCAGCCTGACAGGGCGCAGGCCCACAGATACGCAGTATTTT.

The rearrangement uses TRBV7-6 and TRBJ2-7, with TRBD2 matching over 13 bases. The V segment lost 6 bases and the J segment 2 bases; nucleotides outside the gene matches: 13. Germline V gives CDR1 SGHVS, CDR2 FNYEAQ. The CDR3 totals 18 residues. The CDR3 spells CASSPIRRTSGSTYEQYF. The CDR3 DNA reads TGTGCCAGCAGTCCAATCCGGCGGACTAGCGGGAGTACCTACGAGCAGTACTTC.

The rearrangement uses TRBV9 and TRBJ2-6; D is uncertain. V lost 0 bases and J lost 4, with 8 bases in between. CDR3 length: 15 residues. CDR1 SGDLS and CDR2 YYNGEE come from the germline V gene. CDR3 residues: CASSVARSGANVLTF. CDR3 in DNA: TGTGCCAGCAGCGTAGCTCGGTCGGGGGCCAACGTCCTGACTTTC.

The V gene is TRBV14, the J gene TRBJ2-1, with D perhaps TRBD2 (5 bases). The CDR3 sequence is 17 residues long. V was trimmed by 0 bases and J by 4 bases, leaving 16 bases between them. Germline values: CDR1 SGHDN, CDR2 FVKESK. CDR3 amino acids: CASSQEWTGKYYNEQFF. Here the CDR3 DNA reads TGTGCCAGCAGCCAAGAGTGGACCGGGAAGTATTACAATGAGCAGTTCTTC.

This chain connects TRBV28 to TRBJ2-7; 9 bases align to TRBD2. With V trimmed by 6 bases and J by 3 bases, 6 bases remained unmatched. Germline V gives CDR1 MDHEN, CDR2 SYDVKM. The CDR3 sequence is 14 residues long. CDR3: CASSYPSGNYEQYF. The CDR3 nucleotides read TGTGCCAGCAGCTACCCTAGCGGGAACTACGAGCAGTACTTC.

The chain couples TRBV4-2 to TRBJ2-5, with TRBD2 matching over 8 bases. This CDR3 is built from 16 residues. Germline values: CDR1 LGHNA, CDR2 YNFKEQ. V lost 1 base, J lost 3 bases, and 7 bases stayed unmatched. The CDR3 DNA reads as TGTGCCAGCAGCCAAGCTTTAAGCGGGAGTAAAGAGACCCAGTACTTC. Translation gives CASSQALSGSKETQYF.